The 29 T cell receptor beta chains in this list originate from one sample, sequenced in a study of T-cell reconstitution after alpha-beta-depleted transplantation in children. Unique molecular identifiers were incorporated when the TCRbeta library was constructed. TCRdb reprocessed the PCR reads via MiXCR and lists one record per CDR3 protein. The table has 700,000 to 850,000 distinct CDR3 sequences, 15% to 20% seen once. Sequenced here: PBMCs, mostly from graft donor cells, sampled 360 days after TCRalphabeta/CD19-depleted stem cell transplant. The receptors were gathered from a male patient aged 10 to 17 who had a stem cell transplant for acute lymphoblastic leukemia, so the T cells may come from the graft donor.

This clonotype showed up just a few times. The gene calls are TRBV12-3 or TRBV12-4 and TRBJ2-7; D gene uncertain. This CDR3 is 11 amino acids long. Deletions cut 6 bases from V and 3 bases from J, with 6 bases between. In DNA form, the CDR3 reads TGTGCCAGCAGAACCTACTACGAGCAGTACTTC. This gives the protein CASRTYYEQYF.

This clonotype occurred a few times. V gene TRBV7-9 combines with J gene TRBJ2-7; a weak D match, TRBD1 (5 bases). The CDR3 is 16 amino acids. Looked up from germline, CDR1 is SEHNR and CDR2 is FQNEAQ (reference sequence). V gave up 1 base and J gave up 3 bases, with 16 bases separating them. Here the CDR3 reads CASSLGWAGLFYEQYF. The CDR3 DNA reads TGTGCCAGCAGCTTAGGATGGGCAGGGTTGTTCTACGAGCAGTACTTC.

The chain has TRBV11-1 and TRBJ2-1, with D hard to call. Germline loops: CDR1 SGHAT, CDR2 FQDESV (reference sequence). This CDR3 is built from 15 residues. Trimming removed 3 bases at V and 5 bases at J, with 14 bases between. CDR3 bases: TGTGCCAGCAGCTTCCTAGGGTCGCGCGACAATGAGCAGTTCTTC. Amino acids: CASSFLGSRDNEQFF.

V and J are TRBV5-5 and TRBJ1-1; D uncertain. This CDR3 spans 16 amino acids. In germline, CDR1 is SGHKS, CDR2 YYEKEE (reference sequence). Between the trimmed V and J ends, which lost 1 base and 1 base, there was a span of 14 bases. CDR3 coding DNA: TGTGCCAGCAGCTTGTTTTTCGGTATTACGAACACTGAAGCTTTCTTT. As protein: CASSLFFGITNTEAFF.

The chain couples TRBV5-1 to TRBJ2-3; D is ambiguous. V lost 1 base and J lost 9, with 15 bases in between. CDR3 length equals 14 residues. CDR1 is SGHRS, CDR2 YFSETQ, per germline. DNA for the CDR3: TGCGCCAGCAGCTTGAATCAGGCTGCAGCCACGCAGTATTTT. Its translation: CASSLNQAAATQYF.

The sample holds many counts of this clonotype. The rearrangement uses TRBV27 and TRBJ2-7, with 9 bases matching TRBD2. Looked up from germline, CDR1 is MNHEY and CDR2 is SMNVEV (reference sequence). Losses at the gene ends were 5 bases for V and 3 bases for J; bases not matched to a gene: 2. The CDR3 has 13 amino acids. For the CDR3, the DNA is TGTGCCAGCAGTCGTAGCGGGGGCTACGAGCAGTACTTC. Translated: CASSRSGGYEQYF.

The CDR3 bases are TGTGCCAGCAGCCCCAGACAGGAATTAATCTGGGCTAACTATGGCTACACCTTC. Translation: CASSPRQELIWANYGYTF. The rearrangement joins TRBV11-2 to TRBJ1-2; maybe TRBD1 (6 bases). With 5 bases removed from V and 0 bases from J, the gap between germline ends came to 22 bases. The CDR3 contains 18 residues. Per germline, CDR1 SGHAT and CDR2 FQNNGV.

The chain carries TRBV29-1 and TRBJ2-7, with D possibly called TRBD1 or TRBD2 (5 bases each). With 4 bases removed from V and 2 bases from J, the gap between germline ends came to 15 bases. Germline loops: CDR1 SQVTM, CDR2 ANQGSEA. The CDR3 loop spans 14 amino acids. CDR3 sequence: CSVAARLGAYEQYF. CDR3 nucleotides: TGCAGCGTTGCTGCGCGGTTGGGGGCCTACGAGCAGTACTTC.

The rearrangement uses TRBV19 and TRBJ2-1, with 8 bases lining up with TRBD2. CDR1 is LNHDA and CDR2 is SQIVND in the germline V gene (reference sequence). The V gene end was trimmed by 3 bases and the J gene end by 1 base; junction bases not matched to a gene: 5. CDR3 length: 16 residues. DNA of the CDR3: TGTGCCAGTAGTATTAAGGGACTAGTTTCCTACAATGAGCAGTTCTTC. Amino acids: CASSIKGLVSYNEQFF. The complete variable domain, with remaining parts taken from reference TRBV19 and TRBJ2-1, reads DGGITQSPKYLFRKEGQNVTLSCEQNLNHDAMYWYRQDPGQGLRLIYYSQIVNDFQKGDIAEGYSVSREKKESFPLTVTSAQKNPTAFYLCASSIKGLVSYNEQFFGPGTRLTVL.

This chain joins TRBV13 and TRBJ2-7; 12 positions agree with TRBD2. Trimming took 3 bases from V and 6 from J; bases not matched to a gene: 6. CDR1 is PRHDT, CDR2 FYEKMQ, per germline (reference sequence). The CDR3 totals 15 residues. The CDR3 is CASSLRLAGACEQYF. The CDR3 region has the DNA TGTGCCAGCAGCTTGCGACTAGCGGGAGCGTGCGAGCAGTACTTC.

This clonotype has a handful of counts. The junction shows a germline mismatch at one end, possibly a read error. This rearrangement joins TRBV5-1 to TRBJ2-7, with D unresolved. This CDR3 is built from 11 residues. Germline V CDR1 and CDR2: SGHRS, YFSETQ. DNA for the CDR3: TGCGCCAGCAGCTTGGAGTTCGCAGTTTCCTTC. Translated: CASSLEFAVSF.

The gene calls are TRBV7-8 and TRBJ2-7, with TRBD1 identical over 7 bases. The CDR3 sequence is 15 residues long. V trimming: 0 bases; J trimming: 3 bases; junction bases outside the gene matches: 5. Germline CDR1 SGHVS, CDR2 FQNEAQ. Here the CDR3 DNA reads TGTGCCAGCAGCTTAGCAGACAGGGTAAACTACGAGCAGTACTTC. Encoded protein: CASSLADRVNYEQYF.

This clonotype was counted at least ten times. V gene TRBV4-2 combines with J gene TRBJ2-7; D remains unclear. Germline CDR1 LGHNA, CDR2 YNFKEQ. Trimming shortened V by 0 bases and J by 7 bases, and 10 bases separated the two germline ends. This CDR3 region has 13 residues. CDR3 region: CASSQDPDREQYF. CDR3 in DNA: TGTGCCAGCAGCCAAGATCCCGACCGGGAGCAGTACTTC.

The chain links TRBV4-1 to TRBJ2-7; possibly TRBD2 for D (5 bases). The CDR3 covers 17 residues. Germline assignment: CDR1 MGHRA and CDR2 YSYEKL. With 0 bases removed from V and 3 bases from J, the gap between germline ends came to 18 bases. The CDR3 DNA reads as TGCGCCAGCAGCCAAGAAGGAGTAAGACTAAACCTCTACGAGCAGTACTTC. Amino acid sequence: CASSQEGVRLNLYEQYF.

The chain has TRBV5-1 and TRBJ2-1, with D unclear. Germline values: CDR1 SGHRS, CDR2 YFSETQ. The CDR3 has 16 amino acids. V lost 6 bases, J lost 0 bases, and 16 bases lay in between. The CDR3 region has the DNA TGCGCCAGCACTCTAAAGGACGGCCGCTCCTACAATGAGCAGTTCTTC. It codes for CASTLKDGRSYNEQFF.

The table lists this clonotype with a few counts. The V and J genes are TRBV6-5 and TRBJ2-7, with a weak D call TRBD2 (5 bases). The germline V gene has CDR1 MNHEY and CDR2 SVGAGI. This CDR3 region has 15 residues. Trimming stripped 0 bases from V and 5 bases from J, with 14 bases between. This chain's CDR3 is CASSYSVEGGHEQYF. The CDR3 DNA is TGTGCCAGCAGTTACTCCGTTGAGGGTGGACACGAGCAGTACTTC.

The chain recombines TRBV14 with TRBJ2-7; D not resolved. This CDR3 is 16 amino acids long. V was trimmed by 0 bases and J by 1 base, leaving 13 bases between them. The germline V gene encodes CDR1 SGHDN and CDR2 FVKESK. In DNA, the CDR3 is TGTGCCAGCAGCCAAGATACCGTGTTTAGATCCTACGAGCAGTACTTC. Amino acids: CASSQDTVFRSYEQYF.

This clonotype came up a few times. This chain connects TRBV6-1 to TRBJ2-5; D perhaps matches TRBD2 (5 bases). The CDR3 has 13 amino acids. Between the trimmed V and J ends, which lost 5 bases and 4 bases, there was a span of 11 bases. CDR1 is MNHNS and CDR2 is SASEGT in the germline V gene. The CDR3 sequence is CASSTAGSETQYF. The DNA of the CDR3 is TGTGCCAGCAGTACGGCGGGTTCAGAGACCCAGTACTTC.

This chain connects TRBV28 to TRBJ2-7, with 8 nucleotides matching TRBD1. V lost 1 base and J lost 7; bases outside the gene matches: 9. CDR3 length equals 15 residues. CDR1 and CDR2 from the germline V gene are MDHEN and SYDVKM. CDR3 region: CASSLFGQGAGEQYF. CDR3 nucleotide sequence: TGTGCCAGCAGTTTATTTGGGCAGGGGGCAGGAGAGCAGTACTTC.

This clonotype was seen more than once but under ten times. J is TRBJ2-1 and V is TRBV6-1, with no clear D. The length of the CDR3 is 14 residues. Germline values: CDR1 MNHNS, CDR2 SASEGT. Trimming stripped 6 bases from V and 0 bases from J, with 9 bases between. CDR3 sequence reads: CASRVDTSYNEQFF. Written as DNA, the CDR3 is TGTGCCAGCAGAGTAGACACCTCCTACAATGAGCAGTTCTTC.

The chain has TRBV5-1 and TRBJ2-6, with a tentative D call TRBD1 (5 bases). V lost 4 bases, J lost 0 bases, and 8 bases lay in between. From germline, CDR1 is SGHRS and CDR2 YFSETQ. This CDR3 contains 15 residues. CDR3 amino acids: CASSTGHSGANVLTF. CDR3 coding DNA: TGCGCCAGCAGCACAGGACACTCTGGGGCCAACGTCCTGACTTTC.

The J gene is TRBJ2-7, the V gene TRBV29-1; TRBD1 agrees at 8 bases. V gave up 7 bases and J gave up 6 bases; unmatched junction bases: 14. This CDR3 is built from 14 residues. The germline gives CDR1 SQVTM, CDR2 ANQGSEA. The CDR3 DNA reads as TGCAGCGCCGAGACTTCAGGGGGCCCCCGCGAGCAGTACTTC. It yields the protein CSAETSGGPREQYF.

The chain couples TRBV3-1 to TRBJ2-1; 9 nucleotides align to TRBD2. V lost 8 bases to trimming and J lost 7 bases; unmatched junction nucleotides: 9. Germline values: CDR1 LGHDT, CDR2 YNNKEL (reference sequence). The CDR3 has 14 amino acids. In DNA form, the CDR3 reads TGTGCCAGCTCGCGGGAGGGCCGGAGGAATGAGCAGTTCTTC. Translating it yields CASSREGRRNEQFF.

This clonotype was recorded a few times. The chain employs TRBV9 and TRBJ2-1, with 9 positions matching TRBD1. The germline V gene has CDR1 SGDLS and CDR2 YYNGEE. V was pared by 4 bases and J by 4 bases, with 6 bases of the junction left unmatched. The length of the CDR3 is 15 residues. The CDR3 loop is CASSPDRGGYNEQFF. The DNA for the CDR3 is TGTGCCAGCAGCCCTGACAGGGGGGGGTACAATGAGCAGTTCTTC. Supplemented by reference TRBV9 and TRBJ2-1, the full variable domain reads DSGVTQTPKHLITATGQRVTLRCSPRSGDLSVYWYQQSLDQGLQFLIQYYNGEERAKGNILERFSAQQFPDLHSELNLSSLELGDSALYFCASSPDRGGYNEQFFGPGTRLTVL.

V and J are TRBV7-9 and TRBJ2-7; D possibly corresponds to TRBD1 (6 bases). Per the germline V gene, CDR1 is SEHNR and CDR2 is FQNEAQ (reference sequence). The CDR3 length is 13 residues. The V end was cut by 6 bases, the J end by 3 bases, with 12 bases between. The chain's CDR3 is CASRSGRGYEQYF. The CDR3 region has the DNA TGTGCCAGCAGATCCGGCAGGGGCTACGAGCAGTACTTC.

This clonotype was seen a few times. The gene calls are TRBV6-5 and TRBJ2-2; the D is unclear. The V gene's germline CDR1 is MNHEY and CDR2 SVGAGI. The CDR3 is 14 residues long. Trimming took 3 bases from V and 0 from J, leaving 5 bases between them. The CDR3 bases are TGTGCCAGCAGTTATGGAGCGAACACCGGGGAGCTGTTTTTT. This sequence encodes CASSYGANTGELFF.

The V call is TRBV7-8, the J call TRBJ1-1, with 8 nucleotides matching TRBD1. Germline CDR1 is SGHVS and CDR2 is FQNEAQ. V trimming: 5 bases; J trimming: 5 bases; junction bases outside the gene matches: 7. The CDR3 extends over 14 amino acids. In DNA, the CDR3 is TGTGCCAGCAGCCACCGGGACAGGCAGACTGAAGCTTTCTTT. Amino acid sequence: CASSHRDRQTEAFF.

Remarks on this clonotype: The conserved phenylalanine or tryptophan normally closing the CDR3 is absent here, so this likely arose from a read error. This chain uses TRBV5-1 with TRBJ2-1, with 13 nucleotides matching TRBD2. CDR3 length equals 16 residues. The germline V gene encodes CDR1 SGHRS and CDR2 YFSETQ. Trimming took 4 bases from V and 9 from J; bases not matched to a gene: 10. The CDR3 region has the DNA TGCGCCAGCAGCCCCCGGACTAGCGGGAGTGTCGGTGAGCAGTTCTAC. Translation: CASSPRTSGSVGEQFY.

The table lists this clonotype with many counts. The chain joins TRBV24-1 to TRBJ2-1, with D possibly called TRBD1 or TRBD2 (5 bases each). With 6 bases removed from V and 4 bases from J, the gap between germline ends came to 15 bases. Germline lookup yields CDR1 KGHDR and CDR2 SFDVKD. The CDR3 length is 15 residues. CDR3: CATSSLGAGYNEQFF. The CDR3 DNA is TGTGCCACCAGTTCCCTCGGGGCAGGGTACAATGAGCAGTTCTTC.